Each of the 14 T cell receptor beta chains below was sequenced from the same sample in a study of T-cell memory formation after mild COVID-19. Each CDR3 protein is one row after TCRdb ran MiXCR on the 5' RACE reads. The sample yields about 350,000 distinct CDR3 sequences, approximately 15% seen once. What was sequenced was PBMCs or a T cell subset sorted from them (not recorded which). The receptors here all came from a man between 18 and 29 years old who had mild COVID-19 (a few samples of this study predate the infection). Cell type and time point are not known.

The chain uses TRBV6-5 and TRBJ1-5; TRBD1 is a possible D gene (5 bases). Germline CDR1 reads MNHEY; CDR2 reads SVGAGI. The CDR3 is 14 amino acids. V gave up 6 bases and J gave up 9 bases, with 18 bases separating them. This CDR3 is CASRGRTSGTPQHF. Written as DNA, the CDR3 is TGTGCCAGCAGGGGGAGGACATCAGGGACGCCCCAGCATTTT.

This rearrangement joins TRBV25-1 to TRBJ2-7; D may be TRBD1 (5 bases). V lost 1 base and J lost 7, with 8 bases in between. This CDR3 has 12 amino acids. Germline assignment: CDR1 MGHDK and CDR2 SYGVNS. The CDR3 reads CASSEWGREQYF. As DNA, the CDR3 is TGTGCCAGCAGTGAATGGGGCAGGGAGCAGTACTTC.

The genes are TRBV12-3 or TRBV12-4 and TRBJ1-1; TRBD1 is a possible D gene (5 bases). V dropped 2 bases and J dropped 3 bases, with 13 bases sitting between them. The CDR3 loop spans 15 amino acids. For the CDR3, the DNA is TGTGCCAGCAGTTTACACTCAGGGAAGGACACTGAAGCTTTCTTT. It codes for CASSLHSGKDTEAFF.

Many counts were recorded for this clonotype. This chain joins TRBV7-2 and TRBJ2-5; D remains unclear. Germline V gene sequence: CDR1 SGHTA, CDR2 FQGNSA. This CDR3 is 15 amino acids long. V was shortened by 1 base and J by 5 bases, with 14 bases between the two germline ends. The CDR3 DNA is TGTGCCAGCAGCTTAGTGGGTTCCGCGAGGGAGACCCAGTACTTC. It translates to CASSLVGSARETQYF.

This clonotype was seen more than once but under ten times. V is TRBV29-1 and J is TRBJ2-7, with D unclear. Looked up from germline, CDR1 is SQVTM and CDR2 is ANQGSEA. V was trimmed by 2 bases and J by 0 bases, leaving 5 bases between them. The CDR3 sequence is 12 residues long. In nucleotides, the CDR3 is TGCAGCGTTGAAACCTTCTCCTACGAGCAGTACTTC. Translation gives CSVETFSYEQYF.

V usage is TRBV10-3 and J usage is TRBJ1-3; possibly TRBD1 for D (5 bases). The germline CDR1 and CDR2 sequences are ENHRY and SYGVKD. This CDR3 has 16 amino acids. V was pared by 6 bases and J by 1 base, with 16 bases between. CDR3 loop: CAISQRRAVSGNTIYF. The CDR3 region has the DNA TGTGCCATCAGCCAACGCAGGGCGGTATCTGGAAACACCATATATTTT.

The V gene is TRBV20-1, the J gene TRBJ2-1; no clear D gene. This CDR3 spans 14 amino acids. Between the trimmed V and J ends, which lost 2 bases and 8 bases, there was a span of 16 bases. Germline V gene lookup returns CDR1 DFQATT and CDR2 SNEGSKA (reference sequence). For the CDR3, the DNA is TGCAGTGCTAGATCCACCAAAAGCCGCGATGAGCAGTTCTTC. It is translated as CSARSTKSRDEQFF.

The chain uses TRBV12-3 or TRBV12-4 and TRBJ2-7; 7 bases agree with TRBD1. The V and J ends lost 8 bases and 5 bases, in that order; junction bases with no gene match: 15. The CDR3 totals 15 residues. As DNA, the CDR3 is TGTGCCAGCGGCAGAACCCGGACAGGTTGGGACGAGCAGTACTTC. Protein sequence: CASGRTRTGWDEQYF.

Worth noting for this clonotype: An end of the junction differs from the germline gene, which may be a read error. J is TRBJ1-5 and V is TRBV7-9, with a possible D match to TRBD1 (5 bases). There are 15 residues in the CDR3. The V gene's germline CDR1 is SEHNR and CDR2 FQNEAQ (reference sequence). The CDR3 DNA sequence: TGTGCCAGCAGCCCCTCCGGGGCGAGCAATCCGCCCCAGCATTTT. Its protein is CASSPSGASNPPQHF.

This clonotype was found a few times. The rearrangement joins TRBV4-1 to TRBJ1-5; tentative D call: TRBD1 (5 bases). V lost 2 bases, J lost 5 bases, and 13 bases lay in between. Germline values: CDR1 MGHRA, CDR2 YSYEKL. This CDR3 is built from 15 residues. DNA of the CDR3: TGCGCCAGCAGCCAAAAAGGGGCCGATTATCAGCCCCAGCATTTT. It translates to CASSQKGADYQPQHF.

This clonotype was seen only a few times. The chain combines TRBV20-1 with TRBJ1-2; 8 bases match TRBD1. Looked up from germline, CDR1 is DFQATT and CDR2 is SNEGSKA (reference sequence). This CDR3 has 13 residues. V gave up 6 bases and J gave up 4 bases; unmatched junction bases: 7. CDR3 sequence (DNA): TGCAGTGCCCAGACAGGGGACGGCTATGGCTACACCTTC. This translates into CSAQTGDGYGYTF.

The chain joins TRBV6-5 to TRBJ2-1; 7 bases line up with TRBD1. The length of the CDR3 is 14 residues. V dropped 4 bases and J dropped 6; count of bases not matched to a gene: 6. Per germline, CDR1 MNHEY and CDR2 SVGAGI. In DNA, the CDR3 is TGTGCCAGCAGTTCCATCCGGGACAGCAATGAGCAGTTCTTC. It codes for CASSSIRDSNEQFF.

The rearrangement uses TRBV7-2 and TRBJ2-2, with 9 bases that match TRBD2. The CDR3 consists of 15 residues. The germline CDR1 and CDR2 sequences are SGHTA and FQGNSA. J lost 6 bases, V lost 5 bases, and 7 bases had no gene match. CDR3 sequence (DNA): TGTGCCAGCAGCCCTCAAGGGACTAGCCCCGGGGAGCTGTTTTTT. This codes for CASSPQGTSPGELFF.

DNA for the CDR3: TGTGCCAGCTCCGAAAATTCAGGGATGGGAGAGACCCAGTACTTC. Protein product: CASSENSGMGETQYF. This chain uses TRBV18 with TRBJ2-5, with D possibly being TRBD1 (5 bases). Trimming removed 6 bases at V and 4 bases at J, with 18 bases between. The CDR3 is made up of 15 amino acids. Germline V gene lookup returns CDR1 KGHSH and CDR2 LQKENI.